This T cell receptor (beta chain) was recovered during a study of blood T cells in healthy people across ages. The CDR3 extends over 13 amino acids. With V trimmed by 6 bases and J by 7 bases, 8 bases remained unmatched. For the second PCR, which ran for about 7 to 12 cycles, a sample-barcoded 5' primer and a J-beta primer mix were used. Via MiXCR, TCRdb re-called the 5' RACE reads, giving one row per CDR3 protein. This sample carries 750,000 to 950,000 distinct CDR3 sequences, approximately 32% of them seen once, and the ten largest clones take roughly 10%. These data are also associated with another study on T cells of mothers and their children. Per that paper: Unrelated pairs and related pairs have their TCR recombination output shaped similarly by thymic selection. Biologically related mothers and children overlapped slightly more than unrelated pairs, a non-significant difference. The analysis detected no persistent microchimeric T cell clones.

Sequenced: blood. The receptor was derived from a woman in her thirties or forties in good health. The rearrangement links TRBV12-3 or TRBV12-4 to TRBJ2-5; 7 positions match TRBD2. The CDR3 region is CASSTGGMGTQYF. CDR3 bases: TGTGCCAGCAGCACCGGGGGGATGGGGACCCAGTACTTC.